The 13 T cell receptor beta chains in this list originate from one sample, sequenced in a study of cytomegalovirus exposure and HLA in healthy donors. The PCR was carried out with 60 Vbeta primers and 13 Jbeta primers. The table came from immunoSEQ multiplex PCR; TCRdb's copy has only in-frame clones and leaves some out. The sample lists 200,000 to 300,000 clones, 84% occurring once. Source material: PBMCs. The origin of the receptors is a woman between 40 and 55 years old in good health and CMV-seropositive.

The CDR3 bases are TGTGCCAGCAGTTCACAGGGGAATCTTCGCGAGCAGTACTTC. This encodes CASSSQGNLREQYF. The chain employs TRBV6-6 and TRBJ2-7; 7 bases align to TRBD1. J lost 6 bases, V lost 4 bases, and 9 bases had no gene match. This CDR3 region has 14 residues. CDR1 MNHNY and CDR2 SVGAGI come from the germline V gene (reference sequence).

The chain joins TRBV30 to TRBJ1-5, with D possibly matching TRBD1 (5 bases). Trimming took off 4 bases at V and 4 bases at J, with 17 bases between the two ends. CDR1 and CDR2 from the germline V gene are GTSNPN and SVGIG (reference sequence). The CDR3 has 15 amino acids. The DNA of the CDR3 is TGTGCCTGGAACCCTGGGGCGGCACGAAATCAGCCCCAGCATTTT. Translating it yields CAWNPGAARNQPQHF.

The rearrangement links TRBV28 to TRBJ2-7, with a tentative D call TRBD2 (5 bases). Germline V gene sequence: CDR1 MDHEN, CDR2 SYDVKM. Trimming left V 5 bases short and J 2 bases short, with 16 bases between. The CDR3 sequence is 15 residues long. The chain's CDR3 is CASSPYRLTTYEQYF. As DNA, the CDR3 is TGTGCCAGCAGTCCTTATCGACTAACCACCTACGAGCAGTACTTC.

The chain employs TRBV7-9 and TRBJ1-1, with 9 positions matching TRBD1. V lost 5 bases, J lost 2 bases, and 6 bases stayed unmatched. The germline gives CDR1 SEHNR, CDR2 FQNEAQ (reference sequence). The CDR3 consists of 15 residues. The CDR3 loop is CASSRGTGLNTEAFF. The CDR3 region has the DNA TGTGCCAGCAGCAGGGGGACAGGGCTAAACACTGAAGCTTTCTTT.

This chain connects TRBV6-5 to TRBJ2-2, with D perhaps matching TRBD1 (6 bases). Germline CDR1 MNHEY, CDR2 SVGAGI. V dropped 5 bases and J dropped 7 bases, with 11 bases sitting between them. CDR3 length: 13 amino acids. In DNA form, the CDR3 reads TGTGCCAGCAGTCAGACAGGCTTCGGGGAGCTGTTTTTT. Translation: CASSQTGFGELFF.

CDR3 sequence reads: CASSLVSGQIYNEQFF. Here the CDR3 DNA reads TGTGCCAGCAGCTTAGTGTCCGGACAGATCTACAATGAGCAGTTCTTC. This rearrangement joins TRBV7-2 to TRBJ2-1; D perhaps matches TRBD1 (6 bases). The V and J ends lost 1 base and 3 bases respectively, with 13 bases between them. CDR3 length: 16 residues. Per germline, CDR1 SGHTA and CDR2 FQGNSA. Supplemented by reference TRBV7-2 and TRBJ2-1, the full variable domain reads GAGVSQSPSNKVTEKGKDVELRCDPISGHTALYWYRQSLGQGLEFLIYFQGNSAPDKSGLPSDRFSAERTGGSVSTLTIQRTQQEDSAVYLCASSLVSGQIYNEQFFGPGTRLTVL.

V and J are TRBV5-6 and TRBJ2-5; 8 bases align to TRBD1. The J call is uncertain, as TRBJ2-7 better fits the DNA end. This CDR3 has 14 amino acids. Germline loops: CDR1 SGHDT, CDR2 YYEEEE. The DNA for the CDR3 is TGTGCCAGCAGCTTGGGGGACAGGCTCCACGAGCAGTACTTC. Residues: CASSLGDRLHEQYF.

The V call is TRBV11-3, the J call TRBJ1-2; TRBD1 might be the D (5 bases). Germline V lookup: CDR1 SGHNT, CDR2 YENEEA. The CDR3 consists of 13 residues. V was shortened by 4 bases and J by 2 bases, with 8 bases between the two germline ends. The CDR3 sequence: CASSSTGNYGYTF. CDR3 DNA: TGTGCCAGCAGCTCCACAGGAAACTATGGCTACACCTTC.

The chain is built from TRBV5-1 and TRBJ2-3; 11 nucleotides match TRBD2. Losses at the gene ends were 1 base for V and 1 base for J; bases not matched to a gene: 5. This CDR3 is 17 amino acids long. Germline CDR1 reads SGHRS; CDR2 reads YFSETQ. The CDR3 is CASSLLLAGVGTDTQYF. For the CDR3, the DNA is TGCGCCAGCAGCTTGCTACTAGCGGGAGTGGGCACAGATACGCAGTATTTT.

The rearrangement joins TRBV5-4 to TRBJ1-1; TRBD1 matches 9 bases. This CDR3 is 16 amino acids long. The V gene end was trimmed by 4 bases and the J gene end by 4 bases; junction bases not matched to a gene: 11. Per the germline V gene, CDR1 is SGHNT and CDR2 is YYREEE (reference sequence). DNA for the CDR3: TGTGCCAGCAGCGCCCGGGACAGGGCCAGGATCACTGAAGCTTTCTTT. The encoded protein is CASSARDRARITEAFF. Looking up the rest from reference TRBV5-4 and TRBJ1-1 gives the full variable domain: ETGVTQSPTHLIKTRGQQVTLRCSSQSGHNTVSWYQQALGQGPQFIFQYYREEENGRGNFPPRFSGLQFPNYSSELNVNALELDDSALYLCASSARDRARITEAFFGQGTRLTVV.

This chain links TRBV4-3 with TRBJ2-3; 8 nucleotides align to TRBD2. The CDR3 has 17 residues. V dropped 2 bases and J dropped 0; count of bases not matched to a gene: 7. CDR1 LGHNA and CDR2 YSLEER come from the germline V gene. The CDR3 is CASSQIPGGPSTDTQYF. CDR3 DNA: TGCGCCAGCAGCCAAATCCCGGGAGGGCCTAGCACAGATACGCAGTATTTT.

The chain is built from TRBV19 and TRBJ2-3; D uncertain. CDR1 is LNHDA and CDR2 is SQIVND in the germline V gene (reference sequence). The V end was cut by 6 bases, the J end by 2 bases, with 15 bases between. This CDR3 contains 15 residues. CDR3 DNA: TGTGCCAGTAGGGGTGGAAGACACGACACAGATACGCAGTATTTT. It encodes CASRGGRHDTDTQYF.

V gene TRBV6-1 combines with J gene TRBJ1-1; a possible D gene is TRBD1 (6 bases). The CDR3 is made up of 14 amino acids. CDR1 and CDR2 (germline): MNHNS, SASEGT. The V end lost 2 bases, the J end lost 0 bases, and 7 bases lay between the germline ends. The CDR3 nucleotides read TGTGCCAGCAGTGAACAGGGGTTGAACACTGAAGCTTTCTTT. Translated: CASSEQGLNTEAFF.